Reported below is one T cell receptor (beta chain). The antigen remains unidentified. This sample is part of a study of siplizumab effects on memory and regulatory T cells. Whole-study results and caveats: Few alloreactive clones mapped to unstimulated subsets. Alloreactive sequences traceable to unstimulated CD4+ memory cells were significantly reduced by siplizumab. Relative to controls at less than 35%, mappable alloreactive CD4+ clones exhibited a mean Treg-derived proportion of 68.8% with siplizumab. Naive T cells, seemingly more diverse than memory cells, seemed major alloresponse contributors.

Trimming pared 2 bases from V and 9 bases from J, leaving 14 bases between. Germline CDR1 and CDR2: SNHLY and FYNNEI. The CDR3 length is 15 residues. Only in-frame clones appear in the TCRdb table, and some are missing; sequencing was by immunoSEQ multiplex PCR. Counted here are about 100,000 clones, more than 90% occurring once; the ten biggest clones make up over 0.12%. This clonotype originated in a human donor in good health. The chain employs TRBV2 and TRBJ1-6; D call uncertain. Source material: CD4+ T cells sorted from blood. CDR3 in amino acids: CASSERAGVSSPLHF. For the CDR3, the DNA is TGTGCCAGCAGTGAAAGGGCGGGAGTAAGTTCACCCCTCCACTTT.